What follows is one T cell receptor beta chain and its context. Methods used by the authors: For nucleated cells, counts were estimated from reference gene primer amplification. Only in-frame clones appear in the TCRdb table, and some are missing; sequencing was by immunoSEQ multiplex PCR. Clonal size and the V and J genes are those of that table, whereas D and trimming came from the DNA. The sample contains about 170,000 clones, approximately 90% of which appear only once. Germline V gene data show CDR1 as SGDLS and CDR2 as YYNGEE. This CDR3 is built from 16 residues. J was trimmed by 8 bases and V by 2 bases; bases with no gene match: 5. This sample is drawn from a study of blood T cell repertoires in COVID-19. Study background: The origin of the acute and convalescent COVID-19 samples was the United States, Italy and Spain. PBMCs, B-cell-depleted T cells, or T cells were the source of the cDNA or gDNA that made up the material.

This clonotype was sampled from a woman older than 75 in a cohort sampled during active or convalescent COVID-19. The sequenced material came from peripheral blood. The chain couples TRBV9 to TRBJ2-2, with 14 bases aligning to TRBD2. The CDR3 reads CASSVGLAGGKGELFF. The CDR3 DNA reads as TGTGCCAGCAGCGTCGGACTAGCGGGAGGTAAAGGGGAGCTGTTTTTT.